This T cell receptor (beta chain) was captured in a study of blood T cell repertoires in COVID-19. This clone is a singleton in its sample. Data came from immunoSEQ multiplex PCR; TCRdb stores just in-frame clones and leaves some out. The sample lists around 8,000 clones, more than 75% occurring once. Germline CDR1 SGHTA, CDR2 FQGNSA. This CDR3 contains 14 residues. Trimming removed 5 bases from V and 4 bases from J; junction bases left unmatched: 8. The chain couples TRBV7-2 to TRBJ2-7, with 7 positions matching TRBD1. Sequenced input: peripheral blood. This clonotype was obtained from a woman in her sixties or seventies with active COVID-19. CDR3 sequence: CASSPRQGRYEQYF. The CDR3 DNA follows: TGTGCCAGCAGCCCTCGACAGGGAAGGTACGAGCAGTACTTC.